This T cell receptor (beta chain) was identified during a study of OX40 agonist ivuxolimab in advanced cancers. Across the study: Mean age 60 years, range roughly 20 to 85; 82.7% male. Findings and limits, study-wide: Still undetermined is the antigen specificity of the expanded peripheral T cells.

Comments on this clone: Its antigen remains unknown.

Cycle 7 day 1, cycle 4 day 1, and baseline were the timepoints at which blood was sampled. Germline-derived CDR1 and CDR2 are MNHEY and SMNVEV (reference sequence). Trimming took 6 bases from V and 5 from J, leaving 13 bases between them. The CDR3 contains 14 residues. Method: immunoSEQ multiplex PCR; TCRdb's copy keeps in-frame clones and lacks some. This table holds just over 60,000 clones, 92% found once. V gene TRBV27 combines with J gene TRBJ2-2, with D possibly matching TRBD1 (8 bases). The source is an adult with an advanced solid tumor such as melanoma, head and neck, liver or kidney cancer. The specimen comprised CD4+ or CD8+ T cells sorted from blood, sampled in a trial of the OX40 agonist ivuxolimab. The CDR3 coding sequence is TGTGCCAGCAGAGACAGGGGAGGGACCGGGGAGCTGTTTTTT. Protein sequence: CASRDRGGTGELFF.